The sequence of this T cell receptor (beta chain) was determined in a study of blood T cell repertoires in COVID-19. This clone was picked up a small number of times. The protocol was immunoSEQ multiplex PCR, while the TCRdb copy is restricted to in-frame clones and leaves out a portion. The top ten clones hold 6.5% to 8.5% of a sample with approximately 200,000 clones, approximately 80% of them seen once. Germline V gives CDR1 LNHDA, CDR2 SQIVND (reference sequence). The CDR3 loop spans 14 amino acids. V trimming: 5 bases; J trimming: 2 bases; junction bases outside the gene matches: 5. The receptor was isolated from a woman in her thirties or forties with acute COVID-19. Sequenced material: PBMCs or T cells enriched from blood (not recorded which). The gene calls are TRBV19 and TRBJ2-7, with 8 bases aligning to TRBD1. The CDR3 sequence is CASSAGQGPYEQYF. The CDR3 region has the DNA TGTGCCAGTAGTGCTGGACAGGGCCCCTACGAGCAGTACTTC.